This T cell receptor beta chain appears in the sequencing data of a study of T-cell memory formation after mild COVID-19. This clonotype occurred a few times. TCRdb ran MiXCR on the 5' RACE reads and lists one entry per CDR3 protein. Seen here are approximately 560,000 distinct CDR3 sequences, 15% to 20% observed once, and the top ten hold about 7.5%. The germline CDR1 and CDR2 sequences are MGHDK and SYGVNS. V shed 2 bases and J shed 4 bases, with 17 bases lying between them. This CDR3 is built from 16 residues. The chain couples TRBV25-1 to TRBJ1-1; D gene unclear. The clonotype comes from an adult woman who had mild COVID-19 (a few samples of this study predate the infection). Cell type and time point are not known. Sequenced input: PBMCs or a T cell subset sorted from them (not recorded which). CDR3 nucleotide sequence: TGTGCCAGCAGTGAACGAGGCACCCTCGGGAGCACTGAAGCTTTCTTT. It is translated as CASSERGTLGSTEAFF. Supplemented by reference TRBV25-1 and TRBJ1-1, the full variable domain reads EADIYQTPRYLVIGTGKKITLECSQTMGHDKMYWYQQDPGMELHLIHYSYGVNSTEKGDLSSESTVSRIRTEHFPLTLESARPSHTSQYLCASSERGTLGSTEAFFGQGTRLTVV.